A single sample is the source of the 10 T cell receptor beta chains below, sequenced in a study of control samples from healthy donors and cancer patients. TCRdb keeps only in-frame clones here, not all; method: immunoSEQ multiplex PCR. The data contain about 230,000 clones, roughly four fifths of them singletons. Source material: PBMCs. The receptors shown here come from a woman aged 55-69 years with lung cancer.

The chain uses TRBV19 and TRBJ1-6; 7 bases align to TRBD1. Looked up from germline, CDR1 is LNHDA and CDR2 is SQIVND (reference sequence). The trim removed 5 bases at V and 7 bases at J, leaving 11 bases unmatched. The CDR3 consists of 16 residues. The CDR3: CASSWDRDIGNSPLHF. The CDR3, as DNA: TGTGCCAGTAGTTGGGACAGAGATATCGGGAATTCACCCCTCCACTTT.

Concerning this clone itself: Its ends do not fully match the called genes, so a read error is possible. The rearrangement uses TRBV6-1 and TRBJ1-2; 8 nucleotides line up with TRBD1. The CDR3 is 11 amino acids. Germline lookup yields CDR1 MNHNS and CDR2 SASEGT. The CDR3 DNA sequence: TGTGCCAGCAGTGAAGGAAGAACAGGGGGCTTC. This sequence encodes CASSEGRTGGF.

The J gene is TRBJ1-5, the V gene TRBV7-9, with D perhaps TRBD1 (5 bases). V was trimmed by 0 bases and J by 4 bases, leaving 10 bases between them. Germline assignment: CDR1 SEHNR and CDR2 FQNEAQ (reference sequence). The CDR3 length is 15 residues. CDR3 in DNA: TGTGCCAGCAGCTTAGCCCGTCAGGGTAATCAGCCCCAGCATTTT. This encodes CASSLARQGNQPQHF.

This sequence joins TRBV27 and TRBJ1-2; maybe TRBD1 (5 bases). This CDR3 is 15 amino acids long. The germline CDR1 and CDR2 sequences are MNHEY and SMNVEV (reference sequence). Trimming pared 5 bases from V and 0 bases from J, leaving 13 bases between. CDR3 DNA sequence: TGTGCCAGCAGTAAGGGGATCCCAGCTAACTATGGCTACACCTTC. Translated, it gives CASSKGIPANYGYTF.

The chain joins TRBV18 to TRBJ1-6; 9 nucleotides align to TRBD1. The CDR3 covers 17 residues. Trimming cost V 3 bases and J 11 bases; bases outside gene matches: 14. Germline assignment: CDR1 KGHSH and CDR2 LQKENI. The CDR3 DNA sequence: TGTGCCAGCTCACCCGCACCGGGACAGGGATCCCACGCACCCCTCCACTTT. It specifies CASSPAPGQGSHAPLHF.

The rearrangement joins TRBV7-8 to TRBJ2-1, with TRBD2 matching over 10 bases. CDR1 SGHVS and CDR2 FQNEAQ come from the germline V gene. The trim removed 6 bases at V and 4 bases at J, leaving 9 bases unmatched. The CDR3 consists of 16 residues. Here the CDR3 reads CASRLGSGRLYNEQFF. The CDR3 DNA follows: TGTGCCAGCAGATTGGGTAGCGGGAGGCTTTACAATGAGCAGTTCTTC. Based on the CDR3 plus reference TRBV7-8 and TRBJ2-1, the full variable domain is GAGVSQSPRYKVAKRGQDVALRCDPISGHVSLFWYQQALGQGPEFLTYFQNEAQLDKSGLPSDRFFAERPEGSVSTLKIQRTQQEDSAVYLCASRLGSGRLYNEQFFGPGTRLTVL.

CDR3 DNA: TGTGCCAGCAGCAAATGGAGGCGCTGCTATAGCAATCAGCCCCAGCATTTT. Translated: CASSKWRRCYSNQPQHF. The chain uses TRBV21-1 and TRBJ1-5. TRBV21-1 is listed as a pseudogene. The CDR3 length is 17 residues.

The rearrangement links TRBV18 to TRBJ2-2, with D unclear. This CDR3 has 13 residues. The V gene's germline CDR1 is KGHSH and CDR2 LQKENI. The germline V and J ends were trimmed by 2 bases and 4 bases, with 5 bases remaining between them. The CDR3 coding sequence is TGTGCCAGCTCACCAGTAAGCACCGGGGAGCTGTTTTTT. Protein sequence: CASSPVSTGELFF.

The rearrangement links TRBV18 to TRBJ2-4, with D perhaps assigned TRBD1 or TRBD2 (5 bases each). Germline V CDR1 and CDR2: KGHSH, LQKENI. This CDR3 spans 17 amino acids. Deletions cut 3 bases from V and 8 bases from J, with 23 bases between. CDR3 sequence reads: CASSPLLGLGEEDIQYF. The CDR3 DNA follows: TGTGCCAGCTCACCCCTGTTGGGCTTGGGGGAAGAGGACATTCAGTACTTC.

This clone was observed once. CDR3 coding DNA: TGTGCCAGCAGGTCCCCCCCGGGACAGGGTAACACCATATATTTT. Translation gives CASRSPPGQGNTIYF. V usage is TRBV28 and J usage is TRBJ1-3; TRBD1 matches 9 bases. Germline CDR1 MDHEN, CDR2 SYDVKM. The CDR3 runs 15 residues. Unmatched junction bases numbered 10, after V lost 6 bases and J lost 7 bases. The full variable domain, in which reference TRBV28 and TRBJ1-3 provide the parts outside the CDR3, is DVKVTQSSRYLVKRTGEKVFLECVQDMDHENMFWYRQDPGLGLRLIYFSYDVKMKEKGDIPEGYSVSREKKERFSLILESASTNQTSMYLCASRSPPGQGNTIYFGEGSWLTVV.